A single sample gave rise to the 13 T cell receptor beta chains below, sequenced in a study of shared clonotypes between healthy human individuals. Clones were read by immunoSEQ multiplex PCR, and TCRdb kept only the in-frame ones, dropping some. The sample consists of under 2.5 million clones, 85% to 95% of them appearing once. Sequencing was performed on naive CD4+ T cells from PBMCs. Subset noted: CD45RA+ positively selected. The receptors derive from a man aged 18 to 30 in good health. Some clones in this sample may be carry-over from other donors' samples.

This chain uses TRBV28 with TRBJ2-3, with TRBD2 matching over 7 bases. J gave up 2 bases and V 5 bases, and 7 bases lay outside the gene matches. This CDR3 comprises 15 residues. Looked up from germline, CDR1 is MDHEN and CDR2 is SYDVKM. CDR3 nucleotide sequence: TGTGCCAGCAGTCTCGAGCGGGGATACACAGATACGCAGTATTTT. It codes for CASSLERGYTDTQYF.

The chain recombines TRBV19 with TRBJ2-3; tentative D call: TRBD2 (5 bases). The V gene lost 7 bases and the J gene lost 5 bases, with 13 bases spanning the gap. Germline CDR1 LNHDA, CDR2 SQIVND (reference sequence). The CDR3 length is 13 residues. CDR3 nucleotides: TGTGCCAGTATGCGCGGAGGCGAAGATACGCAGTATTTT. This sequence encodes CASMRGGEDTQYF.

The J gene is TRBJ2-2, the V gene TRBV9, with a possible D match to TRBD2 (5 bases). V lost 0 bases and J lost 5, with 14 bases in between. CDR3 length: 16 residues. Germline values: CDR1 SGDLS, CDR2 YYNGEE. The CDR3 DNA follows: TGTGCCAGCAGCGTAGGAGCCGCTGAGGGAACCGGGGAGCTGTTTTTT. Translating it yields CASSVGAAEGTGELFF.

The rearrangement uses TRBV7-2 and TRBJ2-7; D remains unclear. The length of the CDR3 is 12 residues. The germline V and J ends were trimmed by 1 base and 3 bases, with 4 bases remaining between them. The germline V gene has CDR1 SGHTA and CDR2 FQGNSA. Here the CDR3 DNA reads TGTGCCAGCAGCTTAGACTACTACGAGCAGTACTTC. It translates to CASSLDYYEQYF.

The chain combines TRBV10-1 with TRBJ2-1, with 9 bases lining up with TRBD1. Trimming cost V 0 bases and J 7 bases; bases outside gene matches: 4. Germline V lookup: CDR1 WNHNN, CDR2 SYGVQD (reference sequence). CDR3 size: 15 residues. This chain's CDR3 is CASSESGQGINEQFF. CDR3 bases: TGCGCCAGCAGTGAGTCGGGACAGGGAATAAATGAGCAGTTCTTC.

This clone was observed once. The J gene is TRBJ1-5, the V gene TRBV28; D unclear. Deletions cut 0 bases from V and 0 bases from J, with 9 bases between. This CDR3 is 16 amino acids long. In germline, CDR1 is MDHEN, CDR2 SYDVKM. CDR3 amino acids: CASSLWREYSNQPQHF. The CDR3 region has the DNA TGTGCCAGCAGTTTATGGAGGGAGTATAGCAATCAGCCCCAGCATTTT.

The rearrangement links TRBV6-1 to TRBJ2-2; a weak D match, TRBD1 (6 bases). The CDR3 covers 17 residues. Trimming removed 0 bases at V and 1 base at J, with 12 bases between. Germline V CDR1 and CDR2: MNHNS, SASEGT. The CDR3 nucleotides read TGTGCCAGCAGTGAAGCGGCTAAGGGACAGAACACCGGGGAGCTGTTTTTT. This gives the protein CASSEAAKGQNTGELFF.

V gene TRBV28 combines with J gene TRBJ1-1; D gene unclear. Trimming took off 5 bases at V and 1 base at J, with 11 bases between the two ends. Germline CDR1 is MDHEN and CDR2 is SYDVKM. This CDR3 contains 14 residues. The CDR3 nucleotides are TGTGCCAGCAGTCCATGGACGGGGAACACTGAAGCTTTCTTT. Its translation: CASSPWTGNTEAFF.

In regard to this clone: In the same sample, other DNA sequences code for this CDR3. The chain is built from TRBV5-1 and TRBJ2-7; tentative D call: TRBD1 (6 bases). CDR1 and CDR2 from the germline V gene are SGHRS and YFSETQ. Deletions cut 0 bases from V and 4 bases from J, with 14 bases between. The CDR3 totals 15 residues. CDR3 DNA: TGCGCCAGCAGCTTGGTGCCCGGACAGCCATACGAGCAGTACTTC. As protein: CASSLVPGQPYEQYF. The entire variable domain, with the rest obtained from reference TRBV5-1 and TRBJ2-7, is as follows: KAGVTQTPRYLIKTRGQQVTLSCSPISGHRSVSWYQQTPGQGLQFLFEYFSETQRNKGNFPGRFSGRQFSNSRSEMNVSTLELGDSALYLCASSLVPGQPYEQYFGPGTRLTVT.

The gene calls are TRBV28 and TRBJ2-3; the D is unclear. The V and J ends lost 0 bases and 0 bases respectively, with 7 bases between them. This CDR3 region has 15 residues. Germline CDR1 MDHEN, CDR2 SYDVKM. CDR3 amino acids: CASSLWTTSTDTQYF. CDR3 sequence (DNA): TGTGCCAGCAGTTTATGGACGACTAGCACAGATACGCAGTATTTT. The variable domain in full, with the rest retrieved from reference TRBV28 and TRBJ2-3, is DVKVTQSSRYLVKRTGEKVFLECVQDMDHENMFWYRQDPGLGLRLIYFSYDVKMKEKGDIPEGYSVSREKKERFSLILESASTNQTSMYLCASSLWTTSTDTQYFGPGTRLTVL.

The chain employs TRBV5-1 and TRBJ2-7, with 11 nucleotides matching TRBD2. The CDR3 has 17 amino acids. The germline V gene encodes CDR1 SGHRS and CDR2 YFSETQ. Trimming cost V 0 bases and J 3 bases; bases outside gene matches: 8. CDR3 sequence: CASSLVAGGPRIYEQYF. In DNA, the CDR3 is TGCGCCAGCAGCTTGGTAGCGGGAGGGCCCCGCATCTACGAGCAGTACTTC.

V is TRBV18 and J is TRBJ2-1; TRBD2 aligns across 14 bases. There are 20 residues in the CDR3. Per germline, CDR1 KGHSH and CDR2 LQKENI. The V gene end was trimmed by 3 bases and the J gene end by 2 bases; junction bases not matched to a gene: 12. The CDR3 coding sequence is TGTGCCAGCTCACCGGGACTAGCGGGAGTAGGCGGGGTAACCTACAATGAGCAGTTCTTC. Amino acid sequence: CASSPGLAGVGGVTYNEQFF.

This clone showed up just once. Other DNA sequences in the same sample also yield this CDR3. The chain employs TRBV9 and TRBJ2-1; TRBD1 matches at 9 bases. Trimming cost V 2 bases and J 2 bases; bases outside gene matches: 2. CDR3 length: 15 residues. Germline loops: CDR1 SGDLS, CDR2 YYNGEE. This chain's CDR3 is CASSVTGGTYNEQFF. The CDR3 bases are TGTGCCAGCAGCGTCACAGGGGGCACCTACAATGAGCAGTTCTTC.